The present TCR beta chain was sequenced within a study of T cell responses to AZD1222 COVID-19 vaccine. General study findings and limits: Distributed over spike, vaccine-associated CD4 TCRs predominated at 160-218 and 743-854. Among the donors, most were white British and more were female, and clonal diversity was possibly underestimated.

Trimming took 5 bases from V and 5 from J, leaving 13 bases between them. Germline lookup yields CDR1 SGHRS and CDR2 YFSETQ. The CDR3 loop spans 13 amino acids. Concerning this clone: Antigen: not known.

Sequencing used immunoSEQ multiplex PCR; TCRdb keeps in-frame clones, though not all of them. This table holds some 110,000 clones, 80% to 85% found once. The specimen was peripheral blood, collected on day 0 of AZD1222 vaccination. This receptor was taken from an adult in good health. The rearrangement joins TRBV5-1 to TRBJ2-5; D could derive from TRBD1 or TRBD2 (5 bases each). The CDR3 nucleotides read TGCGCCAGCAGATGGGGTGAGGGGGAGACCCAGTACTTC. It translates to CASRWGEGETQYF.